This T cell receptor beta chain derives from a study of T cell changes during pregnancy in multiple sclerosis. The length of the CDR3 is 16 residues. The ends lost 2 bases at V and 9 bases at J; junction bases unmatched: 15. CDR1 is MNHEY and CDR2 is SVGAGI in the germline V gene. The repertoire was sequenced with immunoSEQ multiplex PCR; TCRdb's copy has only in-frame clones and lacks some. The sample records about 8,000 clones, 87% being singletons. The receptor's source is a female donor in good health, enrolled as a control in a pregnancy study. The sample in question was CD8+ T cells from peripheral blood mononuclear cells, obtained in the first trimester of pregnancy. This rearrangement joins TRBV6-5 to TRBJ1-2, with TRBD1 matching over 7 bases. In DNA form, the CDR3 reads TGTGCCAGCAGTTACAAGGCCCCCTGGAAGGACAGGCGCTACACCTTC. Amino acid sequence: CASSYKAPWKDRRYTF.